Listed below are T cell receptor beta chains from one sample, sequenced in a study of early stage breast cancer tumors. The data were produced by immunoSEQ multiplex PCR, yet TCRdb's version contains in-frame clones alone and is incomplete. Found here are about 28,000 clones, 80% of them singletons; the top ten hold roughly 13%. The sequenced sample was blood. Every receptor here comes from a person in their 60s with breast cancer. The CDR3 runs from the conserved cysteine through the conserved F or W. A D gene is named only where the DNA matches it firmly. Expanded clones get a size class; other rows say once, few or many, or leave the size out.

v_call	cdr3_length	j_call	d_call	clone_size	cdr3_nt	cdr3_aa
TRBV29-1	12	TRBJ2-7	-	few	TGCAGCGTTGATAGTACGCCCTCCGAGCAGTACTTC	CSVDSTPSEQYF
TRBV27	12	TRBJ1-2	-	-	TGTGCCAGCAGTCCCTTGGGCCGAGGCTACACCTTC	CASSPLGRGYTF
TRBV28	14	TRBJ1-2	TRBD1	few	TGTGCCAGCAGAACAGGGGGCGCCTACTATGGCTACACCTTC	CASRTGGAYYGYTF
TRBV6-1	13	TRBJ2-7	-	-	TGTGCCAGCGCCCGAGAGGGGCGGGGCGAGCAGTACTTC	CASAREGRGEQYF
TRBV2	15	TRBJ1-2	-	-	TGTGCCAGCAGTGAAGCCAGGGGCCGGCAAGGTGGCTACACCTTC	CASSEARGRQGGYTF
TRBV9	15	TRBJ2-7	-	-	TGTGCCAGCAGCGTACAATCCAGCAGGGGGGCCGAGCAGTACTTC	CASSVQSSRGAEQYF
TRBV11-3	13	TRBJ2-7	-	-	TGTGCCAGCAGCTTAGAGGGCTACTCGGAGCAGTACTTC	CASSLEGYSEQYF
TRBV7-2	14	TRBJ2-7	-	few	TGTGCCAGCAGCTTAGCGACACCCACCTACGAGCAGTACTTC	CASSLATPTYEQYF
TRBV19	16	TRBJ2-7	TRBD2	-	TGTGCCAGTAGTATCCGAAGGAGCGGGAGCAGCAACGAGCAGTACTTC	CASSIRRSGSSNEQYF
TRBV5-4	13	TRBJ2-3	TRBD1	-	TGTGCCAGCAGCAGACAGGGGACAGATACGCAGTATTTT	CASSRQGTDTQYF
TRBV9	15	TRBJ2-7	-	-	TGTGCCAGCAGCGTAGATTACGGAAGAGGTTACGAGCAGTACTTC	CASSVDYGRGYEQYF
TRBV6-5	14	TRBJ2-3	-	few	TGTGCCAGCAGCGAGCGAGCCAGCACAGATACGCAGTATTTT	CASSERASTDTQYF
TRBV4-2	13	TRBJ1-1	-	-	TGTGCCAGCAGCCCCCGAGGACAGAGTCAAGCTTTCTTT	CASSPRGQSQAFF
TRBV5-1	17	TRBJ2-3	TRBD1	-	TGCGCCAGCAGCGACTACAGGGGTGGGGTAAGCACAGATACGCAGTATTTT	CASSDYRGGVSTDTQYF
TRBV9	14	TRBJ1-2	-	once	TGTGCCAGCAGCCCCGGGACTGCGCCCGGCGGCTACACCTTC	CASSPGTAPGGYTF
TRBV6-5	15	TRBJ2-5	TRBD2	-	TGTGCCAGCAGCAGTGCGGCGGGGGGGAAAGAGACCCAGTACTTC	CASSSAAGGKETQYF
TRBV18	13	TRBJ1-3	-	-	TGTGCCAGCTCAAGGGAGACTGGAAACACCATATATTTT	CASSRETGNTIYF
TRBV15	17	TRBJ2-5	-	-	TGTGCCACCAGCAGAGATACCATGGACAGTAGTAAAGAGACCCAGTACTTC	CATSRDTMDSSKETQYF
TRBV7-9	15	TRBJ1-3	-	-	TGTGCCAGCAGCCTCCCCGACAGCTCTGGAAACACCATATATTTT	CASSLPDSSGNTIYF
TRBV6-5	12	TRBJ1-1	-	-	TGTGCCAGCAGTCCGACGTCAGGTGAAGCTTTCTTT	CASSPTSGEAFF
TRBV27	15	TRBJ1-1	TRBD1	-	TGTGCCAGCAGTCGTCAGGGGGCTAGAGGGACTGAAGCTTTCTTT	CASSRQGARGTEAFF
TRBV28	15	TRBJ2-7	-	once	TGTGCCAGCAGTCTACAGGGAGCACTATCCTACGAGCAGTACTTC	CASSLQGALSYEQYF
TRBV13	14	TRBJ2-7	TRBD2	-	TGTGCCAGCAGCTTAGTCTTTAGCGGGAGCGAGCAGTACTTC	CASSLVFSGSEQYF
TRBV21-1	18	TRBJ2-5	-	-	TGTGCCAGCAGCAAAGTAGCTTTGGGTCTTACTTTCCAAGAGACCCAGTACTTC	CASSKVALGLTFQETQYF
TRBV6-5	14	TRBJ1-1	-	-	TGTGCCAGCAGTTATAACGTGCCCGGGAGTGAAGCTTTCTTT	CASSYNVPGSEAFF
TRBV5-6	17	TRBJ2-3	-	-	TGTGCCAGCAGCCCGAGGGTAGCGGTCCCTAGCACAGATACGCAGTATTTT	CASSPRVAVPSTDTQYF
TRBV5-1	15	TRBJ1-1	-	-	TGCGCCAGCAGCTTGGATGGACAGTTCGTGACTGAAGCTTTCTTT	CASSLDGQFVTEAFF
TRBV5-4	13	TRBJ1-2	-	-	TGTGCCAGCAGCGTGACAGTCTCCTATGGCTACACCTTC	CASSVTVSYGYTF
TRBV18	15	TRBJ2-5	-	-	TGTGCCAGCTCCCTAGAGGACGGGGGAGGAGAGACCCAGTACTTC	CASSLEDGGGETQYF
TRBV29-1	14	TRBJ2-1	-	-	TGCAGCGCTGTTGGCGGGGGCCTCTACAATGAGCAGTTCTTC	CSAVGGGLYNEQFF
TRBV6-5	11	TRBJ2-7	-	-	TGTGCCAGTCGGGACTTCTACGAGCAGTACTTC	CASRDFYEQYF
TRBV5-1	15	TRBJ2-5	-	few	TGCGCCAGCAGCTTGGCCGGGGGAAACCAAGAGACCCAGTACTTC	CASSLAGGNQETQYF
TRBV7-6	13	TRBJ2-7	-	-	TGTGCCAGCAGCTCCCCGGGCTCCTACGAGCAGTACTTC	CASSSPGSYEQYF
TRBV4-3	15	TRBJ1-3	-	-	TGCGCCAGCAGCCAAGATTGGGTAGCGGGAAACACCATATATTTT	CASSQDWVAGNTIYF
TRBV5-8	15	TRBJ2-7	-	-	TGTGCCAGCAGAACGGGACTTGTGAGCTCCTACGAGCAGTACTTC	CASRTGLVSSYEQYF
TRBV4-1	16	TRBJ1-5	-	-	TGCGCCAGCAGCCAAGCGGAAATCGGGTTGAATCAGCCCCAGCATTTT	CASSQAEIGLNQPQHF
TRBV29-1	12	TRBJ1-2	-	few	TGCAGCGCCCATGGGGGGGAAGGTGGCTACACCTTC	CSAHGGEGGYTF
TRBV5-4	15	TRBJ2-7	TRBD2	-	TGTGCCAGCAGCTTGATAACTAGCGGGACCTACGAGCAGTACTTC	CASSLITSGTYEQYF
TRBV5-4	16	TRBJ2-2	-	-	TGTGCCAGCAGCTTGGGGGGCCGGTCCCACGGCGGGGAGCTGTTTTTT	CASSLGGRSHGGELFF
TRBV19	15	TRBJ1-4	-	once	TGTGCCAGCGGTCGGCGAGGAGGATCTAATGAAAAACTGTTTTTT	CASGRRGGSNEKLFF
TRBV19	16	TRBJ2-5	TRBD2	-	TGTGCCAGTGCTACCGGGCTAGCGGGAGTGGGAGAGACCCAGTACTTC	CASATGLAGVGETQYF
TRBV13	14	TRBJ1-1	-	-	TGTGCCAGCAGCTTTTATGGCGGGGGGGCTGAAGCTTTCTTT	CASSFYGGGAEAFF
TRBV5-1	14	TRBJ2-7	-	-	TGCGCCAGCAGCAAGAGGGACATTGGGGGCGAGCAGTACTTC	CASSKRDIGGEQYF
TRBV4-2	17	TRBJ2-3	TRBD2	-	TGTGCCAGCAGCCAAGATGGGACTAGCTTAAGTGCAGATACGCAGTATTTT	CASSQDGTSLSADTQYF
TRBV5-6	15	TRBJ2-7	-	-	TGTGCCAGCAGCTCGCTACAGGGGACTTCCTACGAGCAGTACTTC	CASSSLQGTSYEQYF
TRBV19	15	TRBJ2-3	TRBD2	-	TGTGCCAGTACACAAGCGGGAGGGCCGACAGATACGCAGTATTTT	CASTQAGGPTDTQYF
TRBV5-1	16	TRBJ2-7	TRBD2	-	TGCGCCAGCACCTCCGGGGGGGGTAGCGGGGCCTACGAGCAGTACTTC	CASTSGGGSGAYEQYF
TRBV18	14	TRBJ1-2	-	once	TGTGCCAGCTCACCAGGACAGCAAAACTATGGCTACACCTTC	CASSPGQQNYGYTF
TRBV9	15	TRBJ1-4	TRBD1	-	TGTGCCAGCAGCGCGCTCAGGGGGCGCGACCGAAAACTGTTTTTT	CASSALRGRDRKLFF
TRBV28	13	TRBJ1-2	TRBD1	-	TGTGCCAGCAGCTCCAGGGGGCGCTTTGGCTACACCTTC	CASSSRGRFGYTF
TRBV7-3	14	TRBJ2-2	-	-	TGTGCCAGCAGGAGAGCTTGGAACACCGGGGAGCTGTTTTTT	CASRRAWNTGELFF
TRBV6-5	14	TRBJ2-1	TRBD2	-	TGTGCCAGCAGGGAGAGCGGGGCCTACAATGAGCAGTTCTTC	CASRESGAYNEQFF
TRBV6-1	12	TRBJ1-2	-	-	TGTGCCAGCAGTGAGGGGGGGGACGGCTACACCTTC	CASSEGGDGYTF
TRBV28	13	TRBJ2-7	-	-	TGTGCCAGCAGTTTACTTAATCCCTACGAGCAGTACTTC	CASSLLNPYEQYF
TRBV11-3	14	TRBJ2-7	-	once	TGTGCCAGCAGCTTAGATCCGGACAGCTACGAGCAGTACTTC	CASSLDPDSYEQYF
TRBV10-3	16	TRBJ2-3	-	once	TGTGCCATCAGTGTGTCCCCCATGGAGGGTAGTAACACGCAGTATTTT	CAISVSPMEGSNTQYF
TRBV7-6	11	TRBJ2-7	-	-	TGTGCCAGCACATCAGGGCCCGAGCAGTACTTC	CASTSGPEQYF
TRBV5-6	16	TRBJ1-3	TRBD1	-	TGTGCCAGCAGCTGGGGGACAGGACCTACTGGAAACACCATATATTTT	CASSWGTGPTGNTIYF